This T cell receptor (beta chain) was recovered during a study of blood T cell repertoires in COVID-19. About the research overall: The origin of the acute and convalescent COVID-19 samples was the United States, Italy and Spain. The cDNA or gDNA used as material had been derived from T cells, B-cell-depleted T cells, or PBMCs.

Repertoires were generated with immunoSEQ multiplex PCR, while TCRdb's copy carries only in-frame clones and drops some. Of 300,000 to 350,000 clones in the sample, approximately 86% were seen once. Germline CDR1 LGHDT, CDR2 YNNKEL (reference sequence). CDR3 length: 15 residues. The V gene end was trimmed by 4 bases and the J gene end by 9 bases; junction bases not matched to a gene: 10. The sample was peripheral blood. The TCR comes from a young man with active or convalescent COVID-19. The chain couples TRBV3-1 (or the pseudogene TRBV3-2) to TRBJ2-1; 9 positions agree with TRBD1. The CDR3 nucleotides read TGTGCCAGCAGCCGCCAGGGGGGACAGGGTGGTGAGCAGTTCTTC. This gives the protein CASSRQGGQGGEQFF.